The sample holds a few counts of the clone carrying this TCR beta chain. A much larger clone lies one base from this, so it may be a read error. The V gene's germline CDR1 is SGHNT and CDR2 YENEEA. Trimming took 5 bases from V and 6 from J, leaving 18 bases between them. The length of the CDR3 is 15 residues. These data belong to a study of CD8+CD57+ T cells in acquired aplastic anemia. Profiles of TCR beta VDJ and CDR3 were generated from a genomic DNA template. TCRdb called the reads again in MiXCR, with one record for every CDR3 protein. The data show around 170,000 distinct CDR3 sequences, over 40% seen once. Patients sequenced had flow cytometry evidence of CD8+CD57+ cell expansion.

The sequence was obtained from a human donor with aplastic anemia. Sequenced: sorted CD4+, CD8+, or CD8+CD57+ T cells (not recorded which) from PBMCs. The chain recombines TRBV11-3 with TRBJ2-3; D might be TRBD2 (6 bases). As DNA, the CDR3 is TGTGCCAGCAGCCCTCGGGAGAGACCGTCCGATACGCAGTATTTT. This codes for CASSPRERPSDTQYF.